The present T cell receptor (beta chain) was sequenced within a study of blood T cell repertoires in COVID-19. Repertoires were generated with immunoSEQ multiplex PCR, while TCRdb's copy carries only in-frame clones and drops some. This sample has 150,000 to 200,000 clones, with roughly 85% found just once. The germline V gene has CDR1 SGHTS and CDR2 YDEGEE. Trimming took 5 bases from V and 4 from J, leaving 18 bases between them. The CDR3 contains 15 residues. The sample taken for sequencing was peripheral blood. The rearrangement joins TRBV5-8 to TRBJ2-5, with TRBD2 as a possible D gene (6 bases). The receptor was isolated from a woman aged 25 to 39 with acute or convalescent COVID-19. The CDR3 sequence is CASSSGGVGGETQYF. The CDR3 DNA sequence: TGTGCCAGCAGTTCAGGCGGGGTCGGGGGAGAGACCCAGTACTTC.